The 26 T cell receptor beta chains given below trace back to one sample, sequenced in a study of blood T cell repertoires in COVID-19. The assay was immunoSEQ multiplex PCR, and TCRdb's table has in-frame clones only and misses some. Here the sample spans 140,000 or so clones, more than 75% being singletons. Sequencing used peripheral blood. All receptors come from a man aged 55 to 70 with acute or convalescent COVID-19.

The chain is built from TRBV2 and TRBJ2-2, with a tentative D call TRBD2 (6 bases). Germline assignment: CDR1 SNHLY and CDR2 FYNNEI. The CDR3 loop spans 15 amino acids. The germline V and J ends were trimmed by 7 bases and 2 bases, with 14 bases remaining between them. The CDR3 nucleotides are TGTGCCAGCAAATCGGGAGCTGGAAACACCGGGGAGCTGTTTTTT. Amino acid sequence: CASKSGAGNTGELFF.

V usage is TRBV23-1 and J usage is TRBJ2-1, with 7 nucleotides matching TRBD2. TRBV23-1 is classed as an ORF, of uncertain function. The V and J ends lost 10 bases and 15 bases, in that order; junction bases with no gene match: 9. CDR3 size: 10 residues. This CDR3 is CATLRGRGFF. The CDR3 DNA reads TGCGCCACCCTTCGGGGGAGGGGGTTCTTC.

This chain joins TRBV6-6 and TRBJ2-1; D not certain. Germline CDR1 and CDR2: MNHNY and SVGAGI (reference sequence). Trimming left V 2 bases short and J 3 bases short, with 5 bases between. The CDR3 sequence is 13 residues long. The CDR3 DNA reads TGTGCCAGCAGTTACACAGTCTACAATGAGCAGTTCTTC. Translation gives CASSYTVYNEQFF.

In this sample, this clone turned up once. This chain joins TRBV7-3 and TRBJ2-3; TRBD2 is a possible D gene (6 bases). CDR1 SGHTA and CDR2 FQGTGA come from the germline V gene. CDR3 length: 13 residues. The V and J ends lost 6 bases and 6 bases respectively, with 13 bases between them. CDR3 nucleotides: TGTGCCAGCAGTTGGACTGGGAGGGATACGCAGTATTTT. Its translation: CASSWTGRDTQYF.

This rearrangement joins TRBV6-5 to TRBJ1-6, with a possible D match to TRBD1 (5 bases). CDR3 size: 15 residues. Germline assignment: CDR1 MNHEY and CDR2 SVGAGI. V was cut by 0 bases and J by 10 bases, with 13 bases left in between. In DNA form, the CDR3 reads TGTGCCAGCAGTTACTCGGGGAGGGGCGGCTCACCCCTCCACTTT. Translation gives CASSYSGRGGSPLHF.

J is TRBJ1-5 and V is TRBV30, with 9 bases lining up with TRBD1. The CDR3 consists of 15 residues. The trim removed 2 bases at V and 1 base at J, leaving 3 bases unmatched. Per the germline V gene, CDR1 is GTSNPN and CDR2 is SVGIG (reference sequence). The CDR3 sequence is CAWSPGQGSNQPQHF. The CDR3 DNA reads TGTGCCTGGAGTCCGGGACAGGGAAGCAATCAGCCCCAGCATTTT.

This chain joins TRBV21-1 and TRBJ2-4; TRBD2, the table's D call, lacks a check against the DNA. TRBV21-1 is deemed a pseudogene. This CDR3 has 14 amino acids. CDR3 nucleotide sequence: TGTGCCAGCAGCTTCGAGGGAGCCAAAAACATTCAGTACTTC. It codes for CASSFEGAKNIQYF.

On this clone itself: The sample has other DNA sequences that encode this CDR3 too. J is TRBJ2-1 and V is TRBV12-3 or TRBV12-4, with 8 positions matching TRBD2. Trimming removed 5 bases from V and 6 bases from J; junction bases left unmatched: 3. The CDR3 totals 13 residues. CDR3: CASSLGTSNEQFF. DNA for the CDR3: TGTGCCAGCAGTCTCGGGACTAGCAATGAGCAGTTCTTC.

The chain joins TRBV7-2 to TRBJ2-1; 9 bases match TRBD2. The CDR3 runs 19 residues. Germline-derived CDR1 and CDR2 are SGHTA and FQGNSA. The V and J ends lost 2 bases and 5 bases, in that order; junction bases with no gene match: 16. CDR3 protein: CASSLYPGLAREINNEQFF. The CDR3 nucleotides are TGTGCCAGCAGCTTATACCCAGGACTAGCGCGGGAGATTAACAATGAGCAGTTCTTC.

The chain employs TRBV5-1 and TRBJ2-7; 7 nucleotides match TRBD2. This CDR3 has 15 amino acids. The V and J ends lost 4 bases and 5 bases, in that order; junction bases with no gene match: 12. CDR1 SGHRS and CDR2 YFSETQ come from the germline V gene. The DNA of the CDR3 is TGCGCCAGCAGCGGGGAGGGACTGCCCCGCCACGAGCAGTACTTC. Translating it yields CASSGEGLPRHEQYF.

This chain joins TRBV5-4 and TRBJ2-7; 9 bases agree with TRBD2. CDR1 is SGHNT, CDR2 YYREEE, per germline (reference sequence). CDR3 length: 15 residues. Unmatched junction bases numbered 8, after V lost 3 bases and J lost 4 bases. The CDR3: CASSWGASGTYEQYF. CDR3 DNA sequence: TGTGCCAGCAGCTGGGGAGCTAGCGGGACATACGAGCAGTACTTC. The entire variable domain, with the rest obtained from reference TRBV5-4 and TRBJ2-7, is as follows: ETGVTQSPTHLIKTRGQQVTLRCSSQSGHNTVSWYQQALGQGPQFIFQYYREEENGRGNFPPRFSGLQFPNYSSELNVNALELDDSALYLCASSWGASGTYEQYFGPGTRLTVT.

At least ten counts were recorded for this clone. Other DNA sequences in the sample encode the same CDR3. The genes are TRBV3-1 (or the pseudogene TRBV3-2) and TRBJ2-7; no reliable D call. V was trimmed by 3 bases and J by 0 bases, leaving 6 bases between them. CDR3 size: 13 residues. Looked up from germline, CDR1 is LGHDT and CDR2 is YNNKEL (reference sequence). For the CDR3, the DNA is TGTGCCAGCAGCCAGGGCAGCTCCTACGAGCAGTACTTC. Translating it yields CASSQGSSYEQYF.

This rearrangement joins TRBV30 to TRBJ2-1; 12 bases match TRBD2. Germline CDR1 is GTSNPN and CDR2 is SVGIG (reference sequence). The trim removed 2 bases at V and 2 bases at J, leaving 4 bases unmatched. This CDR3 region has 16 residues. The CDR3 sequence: CAWSLAGGGPYNEQFF. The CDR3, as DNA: TGTGCCTGGAGTCTAGCGGGGGGGGGACCCTACAATGAGCAGTTCTTC.

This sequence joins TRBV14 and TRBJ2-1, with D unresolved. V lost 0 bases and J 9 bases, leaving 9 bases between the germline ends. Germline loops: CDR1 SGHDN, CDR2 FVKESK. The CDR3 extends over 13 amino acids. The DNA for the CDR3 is TGTGCCAGCAGCCAAGAGTGGGCTTCTGAGCAGTTCTTC. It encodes CASSQEWASEQFF.

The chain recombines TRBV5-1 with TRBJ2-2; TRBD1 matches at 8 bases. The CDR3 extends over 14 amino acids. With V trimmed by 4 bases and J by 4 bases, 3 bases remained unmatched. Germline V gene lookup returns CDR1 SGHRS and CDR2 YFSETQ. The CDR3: CASSPGQVTGELFF. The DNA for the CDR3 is TGCGCCAGCAGCCCGGGACAGGTCACCGGGGAGCTGTTTTTT.

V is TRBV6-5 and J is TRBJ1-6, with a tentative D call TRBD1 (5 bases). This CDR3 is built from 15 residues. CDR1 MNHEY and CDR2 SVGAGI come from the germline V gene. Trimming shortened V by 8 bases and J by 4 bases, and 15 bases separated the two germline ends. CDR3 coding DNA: TGTGCCAGCCGTACCGGGGGGGGGTATAATTCACCCCTCCACTTT. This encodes CASRTGGGYNSPLHF.

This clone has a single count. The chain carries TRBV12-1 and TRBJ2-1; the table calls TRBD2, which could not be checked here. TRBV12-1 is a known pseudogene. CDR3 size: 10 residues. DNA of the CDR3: TGTGCCAGCACGGGGGATGAGCAGTTCTTC. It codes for CASTGDEQFF.

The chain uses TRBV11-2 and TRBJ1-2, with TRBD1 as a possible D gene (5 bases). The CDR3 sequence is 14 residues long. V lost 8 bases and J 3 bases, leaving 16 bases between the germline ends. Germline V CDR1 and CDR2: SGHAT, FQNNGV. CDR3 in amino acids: CASGGGSGYYGYTF. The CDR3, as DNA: TGTGCCAGCGGGGGAGGCAGCGGGTACTATGGCTACACCTTC.

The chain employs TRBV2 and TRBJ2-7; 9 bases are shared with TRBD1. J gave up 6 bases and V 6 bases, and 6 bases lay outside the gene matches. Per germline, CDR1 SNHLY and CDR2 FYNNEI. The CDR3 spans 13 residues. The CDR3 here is CASSRDRVREQYF. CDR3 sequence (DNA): TGTGCCAGCAGCCGGGACAGGGTACGCGAGCAGTACTTC.

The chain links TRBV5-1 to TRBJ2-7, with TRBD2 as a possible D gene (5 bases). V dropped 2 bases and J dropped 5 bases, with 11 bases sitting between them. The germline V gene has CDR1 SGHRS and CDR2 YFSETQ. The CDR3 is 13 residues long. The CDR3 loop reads CASSFTSVHEQYF. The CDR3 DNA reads TGCGCCAGCAGCTTCACTAGTGTCCACGAGCAGTACTTC.

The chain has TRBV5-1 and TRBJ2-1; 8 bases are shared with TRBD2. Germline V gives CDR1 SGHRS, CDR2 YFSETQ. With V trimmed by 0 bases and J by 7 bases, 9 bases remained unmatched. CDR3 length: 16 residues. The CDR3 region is CASSLEGTRTINEQFF. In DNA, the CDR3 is TGCGCCAGCAGCTTGGAAGGGACTAGGACCATTAATGAGCAGTTCTTC.

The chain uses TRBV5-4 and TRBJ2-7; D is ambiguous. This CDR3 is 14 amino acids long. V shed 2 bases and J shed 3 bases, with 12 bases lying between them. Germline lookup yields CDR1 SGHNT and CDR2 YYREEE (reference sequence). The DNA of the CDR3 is TGTGCCAGCAGCTTCTCCGGGTCGTTCTACGAGCAGTACTTC. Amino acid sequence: CASSFSGSFYEQYF.

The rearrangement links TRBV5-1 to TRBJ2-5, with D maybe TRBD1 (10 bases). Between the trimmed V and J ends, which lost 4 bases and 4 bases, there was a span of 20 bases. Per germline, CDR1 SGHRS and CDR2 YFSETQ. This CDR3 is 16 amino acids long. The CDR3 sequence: CASSPSGTGVVETQYF. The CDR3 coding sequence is TGCGCCAGCAGCCCTAGCGGGACAGGGGTTGTAGAGACCCAGTACTTC.

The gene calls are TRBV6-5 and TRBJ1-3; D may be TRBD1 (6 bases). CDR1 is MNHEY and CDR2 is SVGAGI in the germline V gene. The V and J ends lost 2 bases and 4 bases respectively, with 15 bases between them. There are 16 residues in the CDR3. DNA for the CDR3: TGTGCCAGCAGTTACGGGGACACAACGGCCGGAAACACCATATATTTT. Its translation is CASSYGDTTAGNTIYF.

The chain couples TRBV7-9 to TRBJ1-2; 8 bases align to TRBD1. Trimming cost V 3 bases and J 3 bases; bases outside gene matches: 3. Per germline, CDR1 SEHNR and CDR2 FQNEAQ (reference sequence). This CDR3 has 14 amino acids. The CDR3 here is CASSFQGADYGYTF. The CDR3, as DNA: TGTGCCAGCAGCTTCCAGGGGGCCGACTATGGCTACACCTTC.

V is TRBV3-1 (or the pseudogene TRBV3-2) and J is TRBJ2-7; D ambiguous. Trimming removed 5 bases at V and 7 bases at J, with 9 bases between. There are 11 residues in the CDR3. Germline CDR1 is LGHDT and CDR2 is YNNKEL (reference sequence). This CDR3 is CASSAGWEQYF. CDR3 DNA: TGTGCCAGCAGCGCCGGGTGGGAGCAGTACTTC.